The sequence of this T cell receptor (beta chain) was determined in a study of graft-versus-host responses after intestinal transplantation. Plating combined around 200,000 CFSE-labeled responder cells with around 200,000 irradiated, violet-dye-labeled stimulator cells. Sorted after the reaction were proliferating CFSE-low CD3+CD4+ and CD3+CD8+ responders. V dropped 4 bases and J dropped 3 bases, with 12 bases sitting between them. The CDR3 is made up of 14 amino acids. Germline V gives CDR1 LGHNA, CDR2 YNFKEQ. Produced via immunoSEQ multiplex PCR; TCRdb's table is partial and in-frame only. The sample holds about 21,000 clones; 55% to 70% are singletons and the top ten take approximately 0.97%. Whole-study findings and limits: Recipient marrow harbored GvH clones, some of which surfaced first in ileum or blood. After transplant, early declines in HvG clones were associated with peak levels of circulating GvH clones.

The starting material was alloreactive CD4+ T cells from a mixed lymphocyte reaction culture, obtained before intestinal transplant. The subset is: CFSE-low proliferating T cells sorted from approximately 6-day pre-transplant mixed lymphocyte reaction (GvH or HvG direction). The TCR sequence derives from a human patient who received an intestinal transplant. The chain couples TRBV4-2 to TRBJ1-2; D gene ambiguous. The CDR3 sequence: CASSPRPEDYGYTF. In nucleotides, the CDR3 is TGTGCCAGCAGCCCACGCCCAGAAGACTATGGCTACACCTTC.